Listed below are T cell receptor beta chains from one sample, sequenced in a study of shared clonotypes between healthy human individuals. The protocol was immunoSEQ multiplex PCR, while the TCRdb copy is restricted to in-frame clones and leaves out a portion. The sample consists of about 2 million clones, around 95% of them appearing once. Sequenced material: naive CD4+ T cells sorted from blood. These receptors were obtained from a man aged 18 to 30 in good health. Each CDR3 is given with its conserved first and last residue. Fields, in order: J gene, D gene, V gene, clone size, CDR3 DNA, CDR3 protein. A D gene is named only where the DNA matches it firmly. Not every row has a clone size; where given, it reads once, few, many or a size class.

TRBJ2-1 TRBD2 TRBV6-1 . TGTGCCAGCAGTGGCCGGACTAGCGGGGGCCCATCCTACAATGAGCAGTTCTTC CASSGRTSGGPSYNEQFF
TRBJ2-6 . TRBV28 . TGTGCCAGCAGTTTAGCTGCCTCTGGGGCCAACGTCCTGACTTTC CASSLAASGANVLTF
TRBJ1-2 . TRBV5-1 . TGCGCCAGCAGCCTAGACAGTTTCTATGGCTACACCTTC CASSLDSFYGYTF
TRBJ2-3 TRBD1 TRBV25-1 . TGTGCCAGCAGTGAATCGGACAGGGCTGCAGATACGCAGTATTTT CASSESDRAADTQYF
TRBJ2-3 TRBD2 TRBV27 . TGTGCCAGCAGTTTATCTTTCAGCGGGGGGTTGAATACGCAGTATTTT CASSLSFSGGLNTQYF
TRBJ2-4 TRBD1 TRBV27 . TGTGCCAGCAGGCCGTTAGGCCAGGGGGAGGCCAAAAACATTCAGTACTTC CASRPLGQGEAKNIQYF
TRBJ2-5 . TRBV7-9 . TGTGCCAGCAACTTGGGGCCCGCCGGCCACCAGTACTTC CASNLGPAGHQYF
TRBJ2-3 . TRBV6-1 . TGTGCCAGCAGTGAATACGAGGGGGGGAAAACAGATACGCAGTATTTT CASSEYEGGKTDTQYF
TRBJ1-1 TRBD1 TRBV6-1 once TGTGCCAGCAGTACCGGACAGGGGAGTAACACTGAAGCTTTCTTT CASSTGQGSNTEAFF
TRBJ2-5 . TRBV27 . TGTGCCAGCAGTTTATTGGGAGGCCCAGAGACCCAGTACTTC CASSLLGGPETQYF
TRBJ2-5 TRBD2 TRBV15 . TGTGCCACCAGTCCTCGGACGGGGACTAGCGGGAGTGGGGAGACCCAGTACTTC CATSPRTGTSGSGETQYF
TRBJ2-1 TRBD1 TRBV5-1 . TGCGCCAGCAGCTTGGGGGGGACAGGCGCGGAGCAGTTCTTC CASSLGGTGAEQFF
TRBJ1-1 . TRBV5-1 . TGCGCCAGCAGTTACACAGGGACGGGCCTCGGCACTGAAGCTTTCTTT CASSYTGTGLGTEAFF
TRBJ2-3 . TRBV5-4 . TGTGCCAGCAGGAACATAAGTAAAGATACGCAGTATTTT CASRNISKDTQYF
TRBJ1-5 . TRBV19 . TGTGCCAGTAGTATTGAGGGATGGAGCAATCAGCCCCAGCATTTT CASSIEGWSNQPQHF
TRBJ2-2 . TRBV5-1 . TGCGCCAGCAGCTTGGAAGGGGCCGACACCGGGGAGCTGTTTTTT CASSLEGADTGELFF
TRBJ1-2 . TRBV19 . TGTGCCAGTAGTATCGGGGAGAGCTATGGCTACACCTTC CASSIGESYGYTF
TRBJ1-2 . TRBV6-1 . TGTGCCAGCAGCGAGACAGGATCTAACTATGGCTACACCTTC CASSETGSNYGYTF
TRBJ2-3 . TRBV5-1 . TGCGCCAGCAGCTTGGGACGGGGTAGCACAGATACGCAGTATTTT CASSLGRGSTDTQYF
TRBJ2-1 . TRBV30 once TGTGCCTGGGCCCCGGACTTAACTTCCTACAATGAGCAGTTCTTC CAWAPDLTSYNEQFF
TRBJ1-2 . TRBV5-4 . TGTGCCAGCAGCTTGGTTTCAGGCTATGGCTACACCTTC CASSLVSGYGYTF
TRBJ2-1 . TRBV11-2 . TGTGCCAGCCAGGGGCGGAAGGTCTACAATGAGCAGTTCTTC CASQGRKVYNEQFF
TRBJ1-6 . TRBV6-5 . TGTGCCAGCAGTACCCGGGGGTCCGATGTCTCACCCCTCCACTTT CASSTRGSDVSPLHF
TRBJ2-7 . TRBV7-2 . TGTGCCAGCAGCTTAGATGCAGACGAGCAGTACTTC CASSLDADEQYF
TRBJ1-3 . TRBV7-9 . TGTGCCAGCAGCTTAGTAAGCCAGGCCGTAAACACCATATATTTT CASSLVSQAVNTIYF
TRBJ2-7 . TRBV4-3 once TGCGCCAGCAGCCAAGAACGAGGGGCAACGCAGTACTTC CASSQERGATQYF
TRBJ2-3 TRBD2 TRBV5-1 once TGCGCCAGCAGCGCCCGACTAGCGGGGGGTGGCACAGATACGCAGTATTTT CASSARLAGGGTDTQYF
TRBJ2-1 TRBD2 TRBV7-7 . TGTGCTAGCAGCTTGACAGCGGGAGTTAACAATGAGCAGTTCTTC CASSLTAGVNNEQFF
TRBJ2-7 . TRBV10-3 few TGTGCCATCAGTGATCCCTGGAGCTCCTACGAGCAGTACTTC CAISDPWSSYEQYF
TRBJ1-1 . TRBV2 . TGTGCCAGCAGTGAGTGGAACACTGAAGCTTTCTTT CASSEWNTEAFF
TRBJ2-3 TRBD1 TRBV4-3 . TGCGCCAGCAGCCAAGAGGGACAGACGGCATCAGATACGCAGTATTTT CASSQEGQTASDTQYF
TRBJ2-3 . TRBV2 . TGTGCCAGCACCACAGACAGGTATAGCACAGATACGCAGTATTTT CASTTDRYSTDTQYF
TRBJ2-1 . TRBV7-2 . TGTGCCAGCAGCTTACAGACAAAGATTAGCTCCTACAATGAGCAGTTCTTC CASSLQTKISSYNEQFF
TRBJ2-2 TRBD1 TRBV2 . TGTGCCAGCAGGGAGATGACAGGGTCGGCCACCGGGGAGCTGTTTTTT CASREMTGSATGELFF
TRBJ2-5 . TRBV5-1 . TGCGCCAGCAGCTTGGCGGGGGCCGGGGAGACCCAGTACTTC CASSLAGAGETQYF
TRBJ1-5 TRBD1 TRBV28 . TGTGCCAGCAGTCATACCGGGACAGGGTTAAGTCAGCCCCAGCATTTT CASSHTGTGLSQPQHF
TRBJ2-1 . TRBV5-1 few TGCGCCAGCAGCTTGAACAATGAGCAGTTCTTC CASSLNNEQFF
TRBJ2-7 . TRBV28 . TGTGCCAGCAGTTTAATCGGTACAGCCTCCTACGAGCAGTACTTC CASSLIGTASYEQYF
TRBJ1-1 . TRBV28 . TGTGCCAGCAGTTTCCCCACATATAGTCGGTTTGACATGAACACTGAAGCTTTCTTT CASSFPTYSRFDMNTEAFF
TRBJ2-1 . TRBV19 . TGTGCCAGTAGTAGCCTATTTAACCTAAACAATGAGCAGTTCTTC CASSSLFNLNNEQFF
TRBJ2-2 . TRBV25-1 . TGTGCCAGCAGTGAATGGACGGAGCTGTTTTTT CASSEWTELFF
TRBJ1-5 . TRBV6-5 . TGTGCCAGCAGTTACTCAGGTACGGGACGTCAGCCCCAGCATTTT CASSYSGTGRQPQHF
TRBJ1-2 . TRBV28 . TGTGCCAGCAGTCCGAGACAGTCCTATGGCTACACCTTC CASSPRQSYGYTF